The T cell receptor (beta chain) under discussion was sequenced for a study of T cell repertoires in cytomegalovirus infection (dated by TCRdb to the late 2010s). Concerning the study at large: Alongside well-studied HLA-B-restricted epitopes, the peptide stimulations were aimed at recently identified HLA-C-restricted CMV epitopes, whose presentation resists viral immunomodulation. The HLA type of each donor mattered for the analysis, because public TCR beta signatures pointed to carriage of CMV infection along with the matching HLA type. Overall study outcomes, separate from this receptor: The ex vivo response was dominated by HLA-C-restricted CMV-specific TCR beta clonotypes, which also provided the single most frequent clonotype in two of eight donors. Carriers of CMV infection plus the relevant HLA type were discriminated by the cumulative frequency of public TCR beta family members in the study cohort and in an independent roughly 340-donor cohort.

Clipping removes 3 bases from V and 11 bases from J, with 13 as the unmatched junction base count. The CDR3 sequence holds 16 residues, the cysteine and phenylalanine included. Here the CDR3 DNA is all that survives: 48 bases in frame from base 1. For CDR1 and CDR2, the germline V gene lists SGHTA and FQGNSA. In the paper's terms, the treatment or condition label means: in vitro stimulation with specific CMV peptide epitopes to enrich CMV-specific T cells. The reads were generated on an Illumina HiSeq 1500. Starting from the raw public reads, TCRdb applied fastp trimming at Q25, assembled clones with MiXCR and retained in-frame beta chains. All rows with the same CDR3 protein become a single entry with the most common DNA and genes. For this sample there are 450,000 to 650,000 distinct CDR3 sequences; 40% appear just once. The ten largest make up 48% of the sample. There are many counts of this clonotype. The antigen this receptor binds is unknown. No base-level quality is on record; no much larger clone is a single base apart.

The material sequenced was cultured PBMCs, taken from culture after CMV antigen stimulation. The chain employs TRBV7-2 and TRBJ1-4, with TRBD1 identical over 9 junction bases. The receptor was isolated from a human donor in good health (CMV status not recorded). Some clones in this sample may be carry-over from other donors' samples. The CDR3 here reads CASSLTGQGSAGKLFF. The sequenced DNA is TGTGCCAGCAGCTTGACGGGACAGGGTTCAGCGGGCAAACTGTTTTTT.